This note documents a single T cell receptor beta chain sequence. In the original analysis: Counts of nucleated cells, estimated from reference gene primer amplification, were obtained. TCRdb's copy holds only in-frame clones and misses some; the assay was immunoSEQ multiplex PCR. V, J and clone size derive from that table, while D and trimming were established from the DNA sequence. The profile covers 62,000 or so clones, with 75% to 90% appearing a single time and approximately 2.9% taken by the ten largest. This sample was taken from a study of blood T cell repertoires in COVID-19. Across the study: The United States, Italy and Spain provided the acute and convalescent COVID-19 samples.

Sequences were obtained from peripheral blood. The clonotype was recovered from a man aged 50-59 years with acute or convalescent COVID-19.

CDR3 bases: TGTGCCAGCAGTCCCCCTTCGTGGCTGCAGCATTTT. Translated, it gives CASSPPSWLQHF. The V gene is TRBV6-2 or TRBV6-3, the J gene TRBJ1-5; no clear D. The CDR3 has 12 residues. Per germline, CDR1 MNHEY and CDR2 SVGEGT. V was trimmed by 5 bases and J by 13 bases, leaving 15 bases between them.